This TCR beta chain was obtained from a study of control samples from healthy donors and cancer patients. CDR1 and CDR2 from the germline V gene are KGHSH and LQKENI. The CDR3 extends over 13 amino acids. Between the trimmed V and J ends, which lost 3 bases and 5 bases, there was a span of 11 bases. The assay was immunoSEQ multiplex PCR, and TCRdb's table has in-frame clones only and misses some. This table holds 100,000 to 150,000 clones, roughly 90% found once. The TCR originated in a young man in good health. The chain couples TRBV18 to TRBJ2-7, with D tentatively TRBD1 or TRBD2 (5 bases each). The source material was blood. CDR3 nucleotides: TGTGCCAGCTCACCTGGGGGTCGGGACGAGCAGTACTTC. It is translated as CASSPGGRDEQYF.